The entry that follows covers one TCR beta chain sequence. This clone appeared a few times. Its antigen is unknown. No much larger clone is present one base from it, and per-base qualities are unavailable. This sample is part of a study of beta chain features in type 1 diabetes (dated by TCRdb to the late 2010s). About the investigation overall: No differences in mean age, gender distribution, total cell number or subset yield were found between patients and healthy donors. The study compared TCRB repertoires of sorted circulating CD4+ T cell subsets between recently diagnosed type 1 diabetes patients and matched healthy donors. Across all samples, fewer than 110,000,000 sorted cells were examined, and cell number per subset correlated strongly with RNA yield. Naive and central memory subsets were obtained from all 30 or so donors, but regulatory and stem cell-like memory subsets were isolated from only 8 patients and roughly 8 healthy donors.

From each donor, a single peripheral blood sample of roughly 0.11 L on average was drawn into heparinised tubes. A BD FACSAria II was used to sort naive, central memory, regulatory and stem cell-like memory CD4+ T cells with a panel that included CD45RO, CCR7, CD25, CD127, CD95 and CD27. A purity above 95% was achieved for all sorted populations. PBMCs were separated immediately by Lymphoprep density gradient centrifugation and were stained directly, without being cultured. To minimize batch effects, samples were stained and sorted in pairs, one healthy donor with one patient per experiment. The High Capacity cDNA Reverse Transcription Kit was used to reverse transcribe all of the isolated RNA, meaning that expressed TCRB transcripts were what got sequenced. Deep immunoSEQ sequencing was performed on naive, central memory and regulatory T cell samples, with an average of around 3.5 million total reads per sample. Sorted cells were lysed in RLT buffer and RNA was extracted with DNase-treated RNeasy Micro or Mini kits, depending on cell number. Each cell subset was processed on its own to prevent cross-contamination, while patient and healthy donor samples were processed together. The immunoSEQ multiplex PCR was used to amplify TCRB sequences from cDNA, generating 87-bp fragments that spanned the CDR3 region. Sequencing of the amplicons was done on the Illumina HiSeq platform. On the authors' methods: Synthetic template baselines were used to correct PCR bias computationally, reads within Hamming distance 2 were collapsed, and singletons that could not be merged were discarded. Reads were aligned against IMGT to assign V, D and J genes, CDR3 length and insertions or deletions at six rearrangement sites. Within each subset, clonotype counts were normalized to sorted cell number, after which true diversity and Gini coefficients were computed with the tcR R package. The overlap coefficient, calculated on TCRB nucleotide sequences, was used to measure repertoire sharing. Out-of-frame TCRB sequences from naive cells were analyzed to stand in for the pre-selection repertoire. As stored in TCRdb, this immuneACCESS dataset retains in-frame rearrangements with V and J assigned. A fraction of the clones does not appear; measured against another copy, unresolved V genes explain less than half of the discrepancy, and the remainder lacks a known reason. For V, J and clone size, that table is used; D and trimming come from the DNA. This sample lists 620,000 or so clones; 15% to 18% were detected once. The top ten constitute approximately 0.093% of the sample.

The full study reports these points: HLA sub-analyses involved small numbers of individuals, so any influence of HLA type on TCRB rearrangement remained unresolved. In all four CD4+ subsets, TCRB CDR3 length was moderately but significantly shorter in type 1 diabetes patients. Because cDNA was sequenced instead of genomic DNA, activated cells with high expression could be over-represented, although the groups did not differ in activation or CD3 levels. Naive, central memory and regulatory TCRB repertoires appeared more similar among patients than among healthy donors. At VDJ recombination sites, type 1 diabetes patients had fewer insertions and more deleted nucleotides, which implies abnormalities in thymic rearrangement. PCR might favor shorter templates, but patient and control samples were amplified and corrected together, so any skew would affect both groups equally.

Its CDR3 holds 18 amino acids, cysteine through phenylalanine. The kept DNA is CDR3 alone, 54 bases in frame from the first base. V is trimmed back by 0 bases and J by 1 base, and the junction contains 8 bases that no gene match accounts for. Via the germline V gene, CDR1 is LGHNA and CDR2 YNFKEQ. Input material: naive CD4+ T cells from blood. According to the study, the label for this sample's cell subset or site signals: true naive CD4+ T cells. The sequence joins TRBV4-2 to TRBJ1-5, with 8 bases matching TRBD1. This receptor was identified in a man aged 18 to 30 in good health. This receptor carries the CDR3 CASSQDRQGATSNQPQHF. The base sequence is TGTGCCAGCAGCCAAGATCGTCAGGGGGCGACAAGCAATCAGCCCCAGCATTTT.